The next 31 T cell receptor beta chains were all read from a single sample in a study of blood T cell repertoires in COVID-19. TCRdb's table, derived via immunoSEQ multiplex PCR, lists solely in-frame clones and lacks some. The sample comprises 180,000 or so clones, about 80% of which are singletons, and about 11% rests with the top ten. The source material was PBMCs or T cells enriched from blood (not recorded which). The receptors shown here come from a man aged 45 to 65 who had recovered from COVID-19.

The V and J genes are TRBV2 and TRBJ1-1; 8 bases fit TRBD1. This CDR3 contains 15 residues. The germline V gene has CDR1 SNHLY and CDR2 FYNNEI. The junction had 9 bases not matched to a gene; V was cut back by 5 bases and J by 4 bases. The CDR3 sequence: CASSKQGGRGTEAFF. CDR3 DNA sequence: TGTGCCAGCAGTAAACAGGGGGGTCGGGGCACTGAAGCTTTCTTT.

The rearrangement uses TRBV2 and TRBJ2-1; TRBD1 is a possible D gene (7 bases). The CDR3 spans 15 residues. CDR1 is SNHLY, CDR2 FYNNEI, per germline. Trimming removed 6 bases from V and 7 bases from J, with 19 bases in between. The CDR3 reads CASRSRTGGGNEQFF. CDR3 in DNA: TGTGCCAGCAGATCCCGGACAGGAGGGGGAAATGAGCAGTTCTTC.

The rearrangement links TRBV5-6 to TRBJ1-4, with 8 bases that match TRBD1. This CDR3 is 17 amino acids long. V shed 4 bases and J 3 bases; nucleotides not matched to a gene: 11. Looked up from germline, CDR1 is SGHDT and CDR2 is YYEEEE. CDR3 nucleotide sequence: TGTGCCAGCAGCGTCGGGACAGGTCGCGGGGCTAATGAAAAACTGTTTTTT. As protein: CASSVGTGRGANEKLFF.

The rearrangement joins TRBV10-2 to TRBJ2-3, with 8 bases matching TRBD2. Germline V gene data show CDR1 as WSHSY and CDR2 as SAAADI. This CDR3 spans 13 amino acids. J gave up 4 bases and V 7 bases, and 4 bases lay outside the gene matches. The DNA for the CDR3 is TGCGCCAGCAACAAGCGGGAGTCAGATACGCAGTATTTT. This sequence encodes CASNKRESDTQYF.

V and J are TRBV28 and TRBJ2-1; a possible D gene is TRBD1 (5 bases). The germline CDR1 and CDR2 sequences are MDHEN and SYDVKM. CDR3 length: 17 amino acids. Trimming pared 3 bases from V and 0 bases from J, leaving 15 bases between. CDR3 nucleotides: TGTGCCAGCAGTTTCCAGACAGTTGCTCGCTCCTACAATGAGCAGTTCTTC. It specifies CASSFQTVARSYNEQFF. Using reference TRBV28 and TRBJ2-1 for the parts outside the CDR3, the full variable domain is DVKVTQSSRYLVKRTGEKVFLECVQDMDHENMFWYRQDPGLGLRLIYFSYDVKMKEKGDIPEGYSVSREKKERFSLILESASTNQTSMYLCASSFQTVARSYNEQFFGPGTRLTVL.

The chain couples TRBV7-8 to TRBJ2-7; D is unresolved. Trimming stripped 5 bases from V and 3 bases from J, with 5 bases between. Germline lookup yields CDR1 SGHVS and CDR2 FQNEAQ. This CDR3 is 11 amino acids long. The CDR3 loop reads CASSVHYEQYF. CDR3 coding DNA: TGTGCCAGCAGCGTACACTACGAGCAGTACTTC.

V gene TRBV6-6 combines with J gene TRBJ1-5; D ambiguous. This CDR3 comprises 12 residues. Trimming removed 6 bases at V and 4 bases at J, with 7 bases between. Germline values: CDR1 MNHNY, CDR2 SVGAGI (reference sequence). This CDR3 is CASSSQNQPQHF. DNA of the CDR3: TGTGCCAGCAGCTCACAAAATCAGCCCCAGCATTTT.

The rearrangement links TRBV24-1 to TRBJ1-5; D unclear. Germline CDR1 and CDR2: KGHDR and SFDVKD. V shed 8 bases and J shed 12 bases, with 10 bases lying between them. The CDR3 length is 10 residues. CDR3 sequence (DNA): TGTGCCACCATAAGGAGGCACCAGCATTTT. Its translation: CATIRRHQHF.

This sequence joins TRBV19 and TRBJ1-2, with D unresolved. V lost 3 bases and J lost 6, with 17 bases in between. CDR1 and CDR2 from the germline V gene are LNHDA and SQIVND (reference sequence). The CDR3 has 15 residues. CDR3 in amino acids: CASSIAHLRSHGYTF. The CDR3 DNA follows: TGTGCCAGTAGTATTGCACACCTCAGATCCCATGGCTACACCTTC.

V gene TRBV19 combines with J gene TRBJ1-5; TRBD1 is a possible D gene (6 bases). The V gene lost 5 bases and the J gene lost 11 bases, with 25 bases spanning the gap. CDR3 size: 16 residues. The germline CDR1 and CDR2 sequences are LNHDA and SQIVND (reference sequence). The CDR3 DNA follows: TGTGCCAGTAGTCCGTACACAGGGATGGGTCCTCTTACCCAGCATTTT. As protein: CASSPYTGMGPLTQHF. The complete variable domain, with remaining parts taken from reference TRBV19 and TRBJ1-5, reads DGGITQSPKYLFRKEGQNVTLSCEQNLNHDAMYWYRQDPGQGLRLIYYSQIVNDFQKGDIAEGYSVSREKKESFPLTVTSAQKNPTAFYLCASSPYTGMGPLTQHFGDGTRLSIL.

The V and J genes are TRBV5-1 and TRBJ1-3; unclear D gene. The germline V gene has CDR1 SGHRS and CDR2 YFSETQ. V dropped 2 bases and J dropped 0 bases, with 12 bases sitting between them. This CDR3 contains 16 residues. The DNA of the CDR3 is TGCGCCAGCAGCTTTAACAGCCTTTACTCTGGAAACACCATATATTTT. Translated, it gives CASSFNSLYSGNTIYF.

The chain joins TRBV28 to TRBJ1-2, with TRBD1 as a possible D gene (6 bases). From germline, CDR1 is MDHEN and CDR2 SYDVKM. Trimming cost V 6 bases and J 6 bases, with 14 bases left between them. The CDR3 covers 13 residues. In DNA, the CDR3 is TGTGCCAGCAGATATACAGGGTGGGATGGCTACACCTTC. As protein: CASRYTGWDGYTF.

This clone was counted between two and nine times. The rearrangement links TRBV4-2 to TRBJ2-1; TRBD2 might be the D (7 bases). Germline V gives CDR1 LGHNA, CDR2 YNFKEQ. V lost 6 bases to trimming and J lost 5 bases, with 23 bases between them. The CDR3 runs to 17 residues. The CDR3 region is CASSQKKGGAGHNEQFF. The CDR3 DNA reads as TGTGCCAGCAGTCAAAAAAAAGGGGGGGCGGGACACAATGAGCAGTTCTTC.

CDR3 sequence: CSVEEGRNKLGEQFF. In DNA form, the CDR3 reads TGCAGCGTTGAGGAGGGCAGGAACAAGCTGGGTGAGCAGTTCTTC. The V call is TRBV29-1, the J call TRBJ2-1; a possible D gene is TRBD2 (6 bases). V gave up 3 bases and J gave up 9 bases, with 21 bases separating them. Germline V lookup: CDR1 SQVTM, CDR2 ANQGSEA. This CDR3 contains 15 residues.

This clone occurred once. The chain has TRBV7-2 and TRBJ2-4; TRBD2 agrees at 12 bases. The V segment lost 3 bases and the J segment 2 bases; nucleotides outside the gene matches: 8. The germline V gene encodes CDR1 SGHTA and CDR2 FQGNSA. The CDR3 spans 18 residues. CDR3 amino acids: CASSFSSGGAHPKNIQYF. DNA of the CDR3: TGTGCCAGCAGCTTCTCTAGCGGGGGGGCCCACCCCAAAAACATTCAGTACTTC.

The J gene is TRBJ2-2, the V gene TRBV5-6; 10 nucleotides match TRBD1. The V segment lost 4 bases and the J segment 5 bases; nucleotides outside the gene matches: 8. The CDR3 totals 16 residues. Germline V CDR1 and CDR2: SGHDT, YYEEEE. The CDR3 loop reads CASSPWRTGGTGELFF. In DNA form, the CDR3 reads TGTGCCAGCAGCCCGTGGCGGACAGGGGGAACCGGGGAGCTGTTTTTT. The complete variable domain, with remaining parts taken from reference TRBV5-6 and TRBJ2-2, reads DAGVTQSPTHLIKTRGQQVTLRCSPKSGHDTVSWYQQALGQGPQFIFQYYEEEERQRGNFPDRFSGHQFPNYSSELNVNALLLGDSALYLCASSPWRTGGTGELFFGEGSRLTVL.

The CDR3 bases are TGTGCCAGCAGTGGGTGGACACAACAAGAGACCCAGTACTTC. Encoded protein: CASSGWTQQETQYF. This chain links TRBV2 with TRBJ2-5; D possibly corresponds to TRBD1 (5 bases). With 4 bases removed from V and 2 bases from J, the gap between germline ends came to 11 bases. The length of the CDR3 is 14 residues. Germline assignment: CDR1 SNHLY and CDR2 FYNNEI.

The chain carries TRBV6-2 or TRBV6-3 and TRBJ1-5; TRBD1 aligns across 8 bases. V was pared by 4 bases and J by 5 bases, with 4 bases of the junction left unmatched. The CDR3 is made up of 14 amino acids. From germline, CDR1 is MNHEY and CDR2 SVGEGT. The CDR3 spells CASSFGQGYQPQHF. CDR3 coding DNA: TGTGCCAGCAGTTTCGGACAGGGATATCAGCCCCAGCATTTT.

The CDR3 sequence: CASSFESSSLLAKNIQYF. CDR3 DNA: TGTGCCAGCAGCTTTGAGTCCTCCTCTCTACTAGCCAAAAACATTCAGTACTTC. The rearrangement uses TRBV11-2 and TRBJ2-4, with D uncertain. The ends were cut back, 3 bases at V and 0 bases at J, with 18 bases in the middle. In germline, CDR1 is SGHAT, CDR2 FQNNGV. This CDR3 has 18 residues.

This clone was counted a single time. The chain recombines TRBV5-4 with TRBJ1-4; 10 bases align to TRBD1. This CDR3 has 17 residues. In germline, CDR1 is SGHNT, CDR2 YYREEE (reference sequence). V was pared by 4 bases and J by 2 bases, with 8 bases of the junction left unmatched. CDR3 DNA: TGTGCCAGCAGCCGCCGGGACAGGGGCCTTACTAATGAAAAACTGTTTTTT. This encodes CASSRRDRGLTNEKLFF.

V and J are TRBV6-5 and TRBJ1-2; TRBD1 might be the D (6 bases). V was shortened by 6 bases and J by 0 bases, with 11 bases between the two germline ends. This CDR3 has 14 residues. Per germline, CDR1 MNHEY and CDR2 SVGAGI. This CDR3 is CASRPGQTNYGYTF. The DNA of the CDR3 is TGTGCCAGCAGGCCCGGACAGACTAACTATGGCTACACCTTC.

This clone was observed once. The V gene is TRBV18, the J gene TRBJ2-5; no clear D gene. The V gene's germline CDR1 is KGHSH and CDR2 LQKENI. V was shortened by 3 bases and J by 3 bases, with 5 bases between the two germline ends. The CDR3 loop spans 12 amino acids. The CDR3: CASSPSEETQYF. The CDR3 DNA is TGTGCCAGCTCACCGAGTGAAGAGACCCAGTACTTC.

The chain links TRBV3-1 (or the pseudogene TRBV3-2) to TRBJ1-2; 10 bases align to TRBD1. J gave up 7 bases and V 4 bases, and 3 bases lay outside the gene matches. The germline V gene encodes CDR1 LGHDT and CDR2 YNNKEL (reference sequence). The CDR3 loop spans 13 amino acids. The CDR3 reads CASSLTGGVGYTF. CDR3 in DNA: TGTGCCAGCAGCCTGACAGGGGGCGTTGGCTACACCTTC.

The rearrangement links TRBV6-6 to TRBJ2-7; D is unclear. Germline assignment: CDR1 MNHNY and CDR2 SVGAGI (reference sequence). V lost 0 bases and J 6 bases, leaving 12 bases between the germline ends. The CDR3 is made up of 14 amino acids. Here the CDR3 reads CASSYSGEVGEQYF. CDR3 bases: TGTGCCAGCAGTTACTCGGGCGAAGTGGGCGAGCAGTACTTC.

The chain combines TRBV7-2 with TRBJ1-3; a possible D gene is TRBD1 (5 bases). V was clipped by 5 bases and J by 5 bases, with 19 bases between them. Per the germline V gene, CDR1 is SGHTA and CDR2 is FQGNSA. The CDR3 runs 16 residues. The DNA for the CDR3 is TGTGCCAGCAGCCCTAGGACCGGGACTGAGAGAAACACCATATATTTT. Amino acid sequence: CASSPRTGTERNTIYF. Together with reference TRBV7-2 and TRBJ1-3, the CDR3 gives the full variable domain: GAGVSQSPSNKVTEKGKDVELRCDPISGHTALYWYRQSLGQGLEFLIYFQGNSAPDKSGLPSDRFSAERTGGSVSTLTIQRTQQEDSAVYLCASSPRTGTERNTIYFGEGSWLTVV.

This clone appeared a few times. CDR3: CASSSRGNNEQFF. CDR3 bases: TGTGCCAGCAGCTCCCGGGGAAACAATGAGCAGTTCTTC. V and J are TRBV21-1 and TRBJ2-1; the D call TRBD2 from the table was never checked on the DNA. TRBV21-1 is shown as a pseudogene. The CDR3 sequence is 13 residues long.

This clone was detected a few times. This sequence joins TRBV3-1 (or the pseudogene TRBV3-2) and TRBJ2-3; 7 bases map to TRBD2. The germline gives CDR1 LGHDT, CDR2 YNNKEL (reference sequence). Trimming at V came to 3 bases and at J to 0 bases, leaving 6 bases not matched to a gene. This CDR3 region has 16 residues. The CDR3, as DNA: TGTGCCAGCAGCCACCGACTAGCATCTAGCACAGATACGCAGTATTTT. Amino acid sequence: CASSHRLASSTDTQYF.

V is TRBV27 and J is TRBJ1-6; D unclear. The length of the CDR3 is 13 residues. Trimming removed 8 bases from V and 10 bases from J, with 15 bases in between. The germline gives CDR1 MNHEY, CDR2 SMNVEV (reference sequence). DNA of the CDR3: TGTGCCAGCTCCCAAGGATGGAGGTCACCCCTCCACTTT. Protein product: CASSQGWRSPLHF.

The CDR3 loop reads CASSERTGGSYEQYF. Written as DNA, the CDR3 is TGTGCCAGCAGTGAAAGGACAGGGGGCTCCTACGAGCAGTACTTC. V and J are TRBV6-1 and TRBJ2-7, with 10 bases fitting TRBD1. The CDR3 is made up of 15 amino acids. Losses at the gene ends were 2 bases for V and 0 bases for J; bases not matched to a gene: 1. Germline loops: CDR1 MNHNS, CDR2 SASEGT.

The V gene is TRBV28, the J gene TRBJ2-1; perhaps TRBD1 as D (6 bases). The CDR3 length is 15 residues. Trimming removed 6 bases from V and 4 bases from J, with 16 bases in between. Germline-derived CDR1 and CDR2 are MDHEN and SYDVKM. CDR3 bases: TGTGCCAGCAGCCTTCGGGACACCTCGTACAATGAGCAGTTCTTC. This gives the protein CASSLRDTSYNEQFF.

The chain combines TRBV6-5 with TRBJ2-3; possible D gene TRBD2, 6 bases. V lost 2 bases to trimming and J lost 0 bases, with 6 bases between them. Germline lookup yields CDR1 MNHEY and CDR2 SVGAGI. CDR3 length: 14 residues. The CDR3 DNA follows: TGTGCCAGCAGTTACCGGGAGAGCACAGATACGCAGTATTTT. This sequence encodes CASSYRESTDTQYF.